The 23 T cell receptor beta chains in this list originate from one sample, sequenced in a study of tumor-infiltrating lymphocytes in primary liver carcinoma. RNA isolated from unsorted whole blood supplied the blood RNA, with germline DNA also extracted. TCR beta cDNA was made from 450 to 500 ng total RNA with a constant-region primer. Three rounds of nested multiplex PCR with slightly modified ARM-PCR produced TCR beta libraries. Researchers ran the first two PCR rounds for roughly 11 cycles each with TRBV1-TRBV30 forward primers and a C-beta reverse primer. From the multiplex PCR reads, TCRdb called clonotypes with MiXCR, one entry per CDR3 protein. The sample contains just over 300,000 distinct CDR3 sequences, roughly three fifths of which appear only once. Sequencing input: peripheral blood. These receptors were taken from a woman aged 25 to 39 with primary liver carcinoma and hepatitis B virus infection.

For this clonotype: The junction differs from germline at one of its ends, possibly a read error. This rearrangement joins TRBV12-3 or TRBV12-4 to TRBJ2-7, with TRBD1 matching over 10 bases. This CDR3 has 14 amino acids. The CDR3 here is CASSLGTGAYKQYF. The CDR3 bases are TGTGCCAGTAGTTTAGGGACAGGGGCCTACAAGCAGTACTTC.

As to this clonotype: A read error may account for a junction end that differs from germline. The chain recombines TRBV29-1 with TRBJ2-5; the D gene could be TRBD1 or TRBD2 (5 bases each). CDR1 is SQVTM and CDR2 is ANQGSEA in the germline V gene. The CDR3 runs to 14 residues. The CDR3 DNA reads TGTAGCGTTGACGACAGAAGACTCCAAGAGACCCAGTACTTC. Protein sequence: CSVDDRRLQETQYF.

As to this clonotype: This may come from a read error, since a much larger clone is one base off. V is TRBV4-3 and J is TRBJ2-4; perhaps TRBD2 as D (5 bases). CDR3 length equals 14 residues. Germline V gene sequence: CDR1 LGHNA, CDR2 YSLEER. The CDR3 DNA reads TGCGCCAGCAGCAAAGACGTCAGCGGATACATTCAGTACTTC. It translates to CASSKDVSGYIQYF.

A remark on this clonotype: Being one base from a much bigger clone, this may be a read error. This rearrangement joins TRBV4-2 to TRBJ2-3; D possibly corresponds to TRBD2 (6 bases). CDR3 size: 15 residues. Germline loops: CDR1 LGHNA, CDR2 YNFKEQ. The V and J ends lost 4 bases and 3 bases respectively, with 14 bases between them. CDR3 sequence: CASSLIWGVTDTQYF. The CDR3 nucleotides read TGTGCCAGCAGCCTCATTTGGGGGGTGACAGATACGCAGTATTTT.

As regards this clonotype: This sequence may be a read error, since a much larger clone differs from it by one base. V is TRBV4-3 and J is TRBJ2-7; 7 nucleotides agree with TRBD1. The CDR3 consists of 15 residues. The junction had 5 bases not matched to a gene; V was cut back by 1 base and J by 2 bases. Per the germline V gene, CDR1 is LGHNA and CDR2 is YSLEER. The CDR3 nucleotides are TGCGCCAGCAGCCAAGGGGTGCAGGGGGCCTACGAGCAGTACTTC. Translated: CASSQGVQGAYEQYF.

The chain employs TRBV10-3 and TRBJ2-7; 10 bases match TRBD2. V shed 1 base and J 3 bases; nucleotides not matched to a gene: 3. This CDR3 contains 15 residues. Germline V gene lookup returns CDR1 ENHRY and CDR2 SYGVKD. The CDR3 nucleotides read TGTGCCATCAGTGAGTTAGCGGGAGGCCTCTACGAGCAGTACTTC. Translation: CAISELAGGLYEQYF.

Regarding this clonotype: One junction end disagrees with the germline gene, perhaps due to a read error. V is TRBV11-2 and J is TRBJ2-5; 7 bases align to TRBD1. Per the germline V gene, CDR1 is SGHAT and CDR2 is FQNNGV. The CDR3 runs 14 residues. CDR3 coding DNA: TGTGCCGGCAGCCGAGAGACAGGGCGAGAGACCCAGTACTTC. Its translation: CAGSRETGRETQYF.

The chain carries TRBV5-4 and TRBJ2-3; TRBD1 aligns across 8 bases. The length of the CDR3 is 16 residues. The V gene end was trimmed by 3 bases and the J gene end by 3 bases; junction bases not matched to a gene: 9. Germline lookup yields CDR1 SGHNT and CDR2 YYREEE (reference sequence). CDR3 loop: CASSSPARGQTDTQYF. CDR3 bases: TGTGCCAGCAGCTCCCCGGCCAGGGGGCAAACAGATACGCAGTATTTT.

On this clonotype: A much larger clonotype is one base distant, so this may be a read error. This rearrangement joins TRBV29-1 to TRBJ2-7, with D tentatively TRBD1 (6 bases). V lost 1 base and J 5 bases, leaving 9 bases between the germline ends. Germline assignment: CDR1 SQVTM and CDR2 ANQGSEA. The CDR3 consists of 12 residues. The chain's CDR3 is CSVEVGGDEQYF. The CDR3 nucleotides read TGCAGCGTTGAAGTAGGGGGAGACGAGCAGTACTTC.

This clonotype showed up many times. The rearrangement links TRBV29-1 to TRBJ2-7; TRBD1 matches 7 bases. The CDR3 has 13 amino acids. Germline CDR1 is SQVTM and CDR2 is ANQGSEA. V shed 6 bases, J shed 4 bases, and the junction held 9 bases outside the gene matches. The CDR3 here is CSVKDRVQYEQYF. The DNA of the CDR3 is TGCAGCGTGAAAGACAGGGTACAGTACGAGCAGTACTTC.

This clonotype was recorded once. With a much larger clone just one base away, this may be a read error. The V call is TRBV29-1, the J call TRBJ2-3; D gene unclear. The germline gives CDR1 SQVTM, CDR2 ANQGSEA. Between the trimmed V and J ends, which lost 6 bases and 8 bases, there was a span of 15 bases. The CDR3 runs 12 residues. CDR3 bases: TGCAGCGTCACTCTAGGAGCAGTTACGCAGTATTTT. Encoded protein: CSVTLGAVTQYF.

This rearrangement joins TRBV5-6 to TRBJ2-1, with D uncertain. The CDR3 consists of 15 residues. V lost 5 bases and J lost 5, with 17 bases in between. CDR1 and CDR2 (germline): SGHDT, YYEEEE. CDR3 nucleotides: TGTGCCAGCAGTGTCGGATCAGGAAGGGACAATGAGCAGTTCTTC. Translating it yields CASSVGSGRDNEQFF.

The V and J genes are TRBV12-3 or TRBV12-4 and TRBJ1-4; D perhaps matches TRBD1 (5 bases). V shed 4 bases and J shed 0 bases, with 12 bases lying between them. This CDR3 comprises 16 residues. The CDR3 reads CASSSGTTSTNEKLFF. Here the CDR3 DNA reads TGTGCCAGCAGTTCCGGGACGACTTCAACTAATGAAAAACTGTTTTTT.

This clonotype was counted between two and nine times. V is TRBV14 and J is TRBJ2-7, with D perhaps TRBD2 (5 bases). This CDR3 has 14 residues. From germline, CDR1 is SGHDN and CDR2 FVKESK. The CDR3 DNA reads as TGTGCAAGCGGCCACCTGGGTCTAGCCCCAGAGCAGTACTTC. Its translation: CASGHLGLAPEQYF.

Remarks on this clonotype: A much larger clone lies a single base off, so this may be a read error. The chain joins TRBV6-6 to TRBJ2-5, with no clear D. This CDR3 is 14 amino acids long. In germline, CDR1 is MNHNY, CDR2 SVGAGI (reference sequence). CDR3 sequence (DNA): TGTGCCAGCAGTTATTCTACGTCGCAAGAGACCCATTACTTC. Translation gives CASSYSTSQETHYF.

This clonotype has a single count. The V call is TRBV28, the J call TRBJ2-3; D is uncertain. This CDR3 spans 13 amino acids. V was cut by 3 bases and J by 2 bases, with 6 bases left in between. CDR1 and CDR2 from the germline V gene are MDHEN and SYDVKM. DNA of the CDR3: TGTGCCAGCAGTTTCTTGGACACAGATACGCAGTATTTT. Amino acids: CASSFLDTDTQYF.

This clonotype was counted a single time. The junction departs from the called germline gene at one end, perhaps through a read error. V usage is TRBV6-1 and J usage is TRBJ2-7; 8 nucleotides line up with TRBD2. The CDR3 is made up of 15 amino acids. From germline, CDR1 is MNHNS and CDR2 SASEGT. The CDR3 nucleotides are TGTGCCAGTACCGATAGCCGGGGGGGCGGCTACGAGCAGTATTTC. The encoded protein is CASTDSRGGGYEQYF.

At least ten counts were recorded for this clonotype. This sequence joins TRBV12-5 and TRBJ2-7, with D perhaps assigned TRBD1 or TRBD2 (5 bases each). Deletions cut 0 bases from V and 3 bases from J, with 15 bases between. Germline V lookup: CDR1 LGHNT, CDR2 FRNRAP. This CDR3 is 16 amino acids long. CDR3 amino acids: CASGLVPGGSVYEQYF. The CDR3 region has the DNA TGTGCTAGTGGTTTGGTACCTGGGGGTTCTGTCTACGAGCAGTACTTC. The full variable domain, its missing parts supplied by reference TRBV12-5 and TRBJ2-7, is DARVTQTPRHKVTEMGQEVTMRCQPILGHNTVFWYRQTMMQGLELLAYFRNRAPLDDSGMPKDRFSAEMPDATLATLKIQPSEPRDSAVYFCASGLVPGGSVYEQYFGPGTRLTVT.

A word on this clonotype: Just one base apart from a much larger clone, this may be a read error. The CDR3 carries no conserved terminal phenylalanine or tryptophan, so it likely arises from a read error. J is TRBJ2-3 and V is TRBV12-3 or TRBV12-4, with 7 bases identical to TRBD2. CDR3 length: 15 amino acids. V dropped 5 bases and J dropped 0; count of bases not matched to a gene: 5. CDR3 sequence: CASSDYSGSTDTQYL. In DNA, the CDR3 is TGTGCCAGCAGTGATTATAGCGGGAGCACAGATACGCAGTATCTT.

This clonotype was seen only once. The conserved final phenylalanine or tryptophan is absent from the CDR3, which likely points to a read error. The chain carries TRBV28 and TRBJ2-7, with D possibly called TRBD1 or TRBD2 (6 bases each). CDR3 length: 14 residues. Trimming pared 3 bases from V and 6 bases from J, leaving 15 bases between. CDR1 and CDR2 from the germline V gene are MDHEN and SYDVKM. CDR3: CASSLEGEWSEQYL. The CDR3 DNA follows: TGTGCCAGCAGTTTGGAGGGGGAGTGGTCCGAGCAGTACTTA.

In regard to this clonotype: This could be a read error, since a much larger clone is one nucleotide away. This chain connects TRBV12-3 or TRBV12-4 to TRBJ2-3; D gene uncertain. The CDR3 runs 16 residues. V was pared by 3 bases and J by 2 bases, with 15 bases between. In DNA form, the CDR3 reads TGTGCCAGCAGTTTCGGAGCGAGAGGAAACACAGATACGCAGTATTTT. It is translated as CASSFGARGNTDTQYF.

A note on this clonotype: This may stem from a read error, because a much larger clone lies one nucleotide away. J is TRBJ2-7 and V is TRBV4-1; maybe TRBD1 (7 bases). V was shortened by 8 bases and J by 6 bases, with 17 bases between the two germline ends. There are 13 residues in the CDR3. CDR1 is MGHRA, CDR2 YSYEKL, per germline. Here the CDR3 reads CASGLLQGGEQYF. Written as DNA, the CDR3 is TGCGCCAGCGGCCTCCTCCAGGGGGGCGAGCAGTACTTC.

The genes are TRBV28 and TRBJ2-3; weak D call: TRBD2 (7 bases). This CDR3 has 16 amino acids. CDR1 and CDR2 (germline): MDHEN, SYDVKM. V gave up 9 bases and J gave up 6 bases, with 25 bases separating them. Here the CDR3 DNA reads TGTGCCAGTAGCCCAAGGGGGGGTGCCCCGGGGGATACGCAGTATTTT. Amino acids: CASSPRGGAPGDTQYF. Variable domain in full (rest from reference TRBV28 and TRBJ2-3): DVKVTQSSRYLVKRTGEKVFLECVQDMDHENMFWYRQDPGLGLRLIYFSYDVKMKEKGDIPEGYSVSREKKERFSLILESASTNQTSMYLCASSPRGGAPGDTQYFGPGTRLTVL.